This T cell receptor beta chain was sequenced for a study of blood T cell repertoires in COVID-19. The repertoire was sequenced with immunoSEQ multiplex PCR; TCRdb's copy has only in-frame clones and lacks some. This sample has several thousand clones, with 80% to 90% found just once. This receptor was identified in a human donor in a cohort sampled during active COVID-19. Sequencing was performed on peripheral blood.

CDR3 in amino acids: CASSIGAGLYEQYF. The CDR3 DNA sequence: TGTGCCAGTAGTATAGGAGCGGGACTATACGAGCAGTACTTC. The chain recombines TRBV19 with TRBJ2-7; 7 bases are a match to TRBD2. Germline V gene sequence: CDR1 LNHDA, CDR2 SQIVND (reference sequence). V lost 1 base and J lost 4; bases outside the gene matches: 4. CDR3 size: 14 residues.